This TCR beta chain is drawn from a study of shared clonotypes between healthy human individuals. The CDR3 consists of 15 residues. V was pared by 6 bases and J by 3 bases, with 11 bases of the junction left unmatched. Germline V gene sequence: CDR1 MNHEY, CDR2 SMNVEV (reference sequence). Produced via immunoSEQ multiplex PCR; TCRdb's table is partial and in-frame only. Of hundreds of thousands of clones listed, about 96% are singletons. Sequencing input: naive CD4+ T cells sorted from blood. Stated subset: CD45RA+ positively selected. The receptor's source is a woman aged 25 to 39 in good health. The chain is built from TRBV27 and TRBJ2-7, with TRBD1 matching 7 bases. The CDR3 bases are TGTGCCAGCAGGAGGGGGCACAGCCACAACTACGAGCAGTACTTC. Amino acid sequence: CASRRGHSHNYEQYF.